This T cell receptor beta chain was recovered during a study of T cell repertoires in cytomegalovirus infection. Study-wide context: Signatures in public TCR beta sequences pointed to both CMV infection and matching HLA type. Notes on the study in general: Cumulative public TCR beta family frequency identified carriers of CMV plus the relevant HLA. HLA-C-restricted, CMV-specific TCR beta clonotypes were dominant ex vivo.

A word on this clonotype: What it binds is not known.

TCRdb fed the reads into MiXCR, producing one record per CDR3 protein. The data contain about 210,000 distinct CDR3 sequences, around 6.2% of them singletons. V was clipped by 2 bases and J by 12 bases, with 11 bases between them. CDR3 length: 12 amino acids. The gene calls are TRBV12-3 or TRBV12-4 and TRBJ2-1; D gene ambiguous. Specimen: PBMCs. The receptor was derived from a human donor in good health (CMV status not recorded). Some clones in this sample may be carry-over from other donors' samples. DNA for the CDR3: TGTGCCAGCAGTTTATTTCGTATGGGGCAGTTCTTC. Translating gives CASSLFRMGQFF.